The clone carrying this TCR beta chain has only one observation. This record belongs to a study of shared clonotypes between healthy human individuals. Study in general: Three plates were used per donor for CD4 naive, three for CD4 memory, two for CD8 naive and one for CD8 memory.

CD4+ cells underwent separation, giving CD45RA+ naive and CD45RA-negative memory subsets. Per germline, CDR1 MDHEN and CDR2 SYDVKM. Trimming took off 2 bases at V and 1 base at J, with 8 bases between the two ends. The CDR3 consists of 14 residues. Assay used: immunoSEQ multiplex PCR; TCRdb lists only in-frame clones, some missing. The repertoire includes 650,000 to 800,000 clones, about two thirds of them detected once, and approximately 1.8% sits in the top ten. This TCR derives from a woman in her twenties or thirties in good health. V usage is TRBV28 and J usage is TRBJ1-1; D is ambiguous. The sequencing sample was made of memory CD4+ T cells sorted from blood. Subset defined: CD45RA-negative fraction. DNA of the CDR3: TGTGCCAGCAGTTTAATAGTGGGGAACACTGAAGCTTTCTTT. It is translated as CASSLIVGNTEAFF.